The 32 T cell receptor beta chains below all came from one sample that was sequenced in a study of T cell responses to AZD1222 COVID-19 vaccine. Produced via immunoSEQ multiplex PCR; TCRdb's table is partial and in-frame only. The profile covers 110,000 to 150,000 clones, with 80% to 90% appearing a single time and less than 9.5% taken by the ten largest. The specimen comprised peripheral blood, sampled on day 0 of AZD1222 vaccination. The source of these receptors is an adult in good health.

The chain has TRBV28 and TRBJ2-1, with D possibly being TRBD1 (5 bases). The germline V gene encodes CDR1 MDHEN and CDR2 SYDVKM. The CDR3 loop spans 12 amino acids. Between the trimmed V and J ends, which lost 2 bases and 9 bases, there was a span of 8 bases. The CDR3 spells CASSLIGAEQFF. CDR3 nucleotides: TGTGCCAGCAGTTTAATAGGGGCTGAGCAGTTCTTC.

The chain employs TRBV10-2 and TRBJ2-7, with TRBD2 identical over 8 bases. The germline V gene encodes CDR1 WSHSY and CDR2 SAAADI. With 1 base clipped from V and 3 bases from J, the junction kept 2 bases outside the gene matches. CDR3 length equals 14 residues. The CDR3: CASSEYAGGYEQYF. The CDR3 DNA reads as TGCGCCAGCAGTGAGTATGCGGGGGGCTACGAGCAGTACTTC.

The chain uses TRBV6-5 and TRBJ2-7, with D maybe TRBD1 (5 bases). Trimming left V 6 bases short and J 6 bases short, with 12 bases between. This CDR3 region has 12 residues. CDR1 and CDR2 (germline): MNHEY, SVGAGI. This chain's CDR3 is CASRSQGAEQYF. The CDR3 nucleotides read TGTGCCAGCAGGTCCCAGGGCGCCGAGCAGTACTTC.

Worth noting for this clone: The same CDR3 also results from other DNA sequences found in this sample. Written as DNA, the CDR3 is TGTGCCTGGAGCCGGGACCACACTGAAGCTTTCTTT. Protein product: CAWSRDHTEAFF. This chain connects TRBV30 to TRBJ1-1, with D perhaps matching TRBD1 (5 bases). CDR1 is GTSNPN and CDR2 is SVGIG in the germline V gene (reference sequence). This CDR3 has 12 amino acids. Trimming stripped 3 bases from V and 3 bases from J, with 8 bases between.

The chain recombines TRBV5-1 with TRBJ1-6; D not certain. CDR1 is SGHRS, CDR2 YFSETQ, per germline. Trimming took 0 bases from V and 6 from J, leaving 4 bases between them. The CDR3 totals 13 residues. CDR3 bases: TGCGCCAGCAGCTTGGGCAGTAATTCACCCCTCCACTTT. Translation: CASSLGSNSPLHF.

CDR3 loop: CASSRDRESTEAFF. The CDR3 region has the DNA TGTGCCAGTAGTCGAGACAGGGAGAGCACTGAAGCTTTCTTT. The rearrangement joins TRBV19 to TRBJ1-1, with 7 positions matching TRBD1. Looked up from germline, CDR1 is LNHDA and CDR2 is SQIVND (reference sequence). The V and J ends lost 5 bases and 4 bases, in that order; junction bases with no gene match: 7. The CDR3 is 14 residues long.

The gene calls are TRBV7-2 and TRBJ1-3; D unclear. CDR1 SGHTA and CDR2 FQGNSA come from the germline V gene. The germline V and J ends were trimmed by 3 bases and 0 bases, with 12 bases remaining between them. The CDR3 runs 16 residues. The CDR3, as DNA: TGTGCCAGCAGCTTCTCGGACCTTTCCTCTGGAAACACCATATATTTT. The encoded protein is CASSFSDLSSGNTIYF. The variable domain in full, with the rest retrieved from reference TRBV7-2 and TRBJ1-3, is GAGVSQSPSNKVTEKGKDVELRCDPISGHTALYWYRQSLGQGLEFLIYFQGNSAPDKSGLPSDRFSAERTGGSVSTLTIQRTQQEDSAVYLCASSFSDLSSGNTIYFGEGSWLTVV.

This chain links TRBV19 with TRBJ1-5; 9 nucleotides align to TRBD1. The CDR3 extends over 15 amino acids. Germline-derived CDR1 and CDR2 are LNHDA and SQIVND (reference sequence). After removal of 5 bases from V and 4 bases from J, the junction contained 6 bases not matched to a gene. CDR3 amino acids: CASSAAGQGNQPQHF. In DNA form, the CDR3 reads TGTGCCAGTAGTGCTGCGGGACAGGGAAATCAGCCCCAGCATTTT.

V is TRBV19 and J is TRBJ1-5, with 7 bases identical to TRBD1. This CDR3 region has 13 residues. CDR1 and CDR2 (germline): LNHDA, SQIVND (reference sequence). The J segment lost 9 bases and the V segment lost 3 bases, leaving 5 bases of the junction unmatched. The CDR3 nucleotides read TGTGCCAGTAGTATGGGACAGCCGGCGCCCCAGCATTTT. Amino acid sequence: CASSMGQPAPQHF.

This chain connects TRBV7-9 to TRBJ1-5, with D unclear. The germline gives CDR1 SEHNR, CDR2 FQNEAQ (reference sequence). The CDR3 is 15 amino acids. V gave up 2 bases and J gave up 0 bases, with 8 bases separating them. The CDR3 protein is CASSLTTTSNQPQHF. In DNA, the CDR3 is TGTGCCAGCAGCTTAACCACAACTAGCAATCAGCCCCAGCATTTT.

The rearrangement links TRBV27 to TRBJ1-5; 7 bases map to TRBD1. The germline gives CDR1 MNHEY, CDR2 SMNVEV (reference sequence). This CDR3 is 15 amino acids long. Trimming at V came to 3 bases and at J to 6 bases, leaving 8 bases not matched to a gene. The CDR3 protein is CASSFLDREGQPQHF. For the CDR3, the DNA is TGTGCCAGCAGTTTTCTCGACAGGGAGGGTCAGCCCCAGCATTTT.

The CDR3 is CASSRGLASNEQFF. Here the CDR3 DNA reads TGTGCCAGCTCAAGGGGACTAGCATCCAATGAGCAGTTCTTC. The chain has TRBV18 and TRBJ2-1, with 9 bases that match TRBD2. Germline assignment: CDR1 KGHSH and CDR2 LQKENI. V was pared by 5 bases and J by 6 bases, with 5 bases of the junction left unmatched. The CDR3 loop spans 14 amino acids.

This chain joins TRBV9 and TRBJ1-3; no definite D call. Germline CDR1 reads SGDLS; CDR2 reads YYNGEE. V dropped 4 bases and J dropped 0 bases, with 8 bases sitting between them. There are 14 residues in the CDR3. The CDR3 is CASSPDGSGNTIYF. CDR3 nucleotides: TGTGCCAGCAGCCCCGATGGCTCTGGAAACACCATATATTTT.

V is TRBV6-1 and J is TRBJ1-2, with D tentatively TRBD1 (5 bases). This CDR3 spans 16 amino acids. The germline V gene has CDR1 MNHNS and CDR2 SASEGT. V was trimmed by 1 base and J by 4 bases, leaving 16 bases between them. The CDR3 region is CASSEGYAGRGYGYTF. Here the CDR3 DNA reads TGTGCCAGCAGTGAAGGATATGCGGGACGGGGCTATGGCTACACCTTC.

This clone has a single count. The chain has TRBV4-1 and TRBJ1-3; possible D gene TRBD1, 5 bases. CDR3 length equals 17 residues. Trimming took off 3 bases at V and 3 bases at J, with 18 bases between the two ends. CDR1 MGHRA and CDR2 YSYEKL come from the germline V gene. The CDR3 DNA sequence: TGCGCCAGCAGCCAGAATTCCGGGACCTGGGGTGGAAACACCATATATTTT. It codes for CASSQNSGTWGGNTIYF.

The chain couples TRBV24-1 to TRBJ1-2; possibly TRBD1 for D (5 bases). The V end lost 0 bases, the J end lost 5 bases, and 18 bases lay between the germline ends. The CDR3 is 17 amino acids. Per the germline V gene, CDR1 is KGHDR and CDR2 is SFDVKD. CDR3 in amino acids: CATSDLEQVPHSYGYTF. CDR3 coding DNA: TGTGCCACCAGTGATTTGGAACAGGTTCCCCACAGTTATGGCTACACCTTC.

J is TRBJ1-4 and V is TRBV29-1, with D perhaps TRBD1 (5 bases). This CDR3 contains 14 residues. Between the trimmed V and J ends, which lost 0 bases and 4 bases, there was a span of 9 bases. Germline CDR1 is SQVTM and CDR2 is ANQGSEA. CDR3 in amino acids: CSVEDGGVNEKLFF. In DNA, the CDR3 is TGCAGCGTTGAAGATGGAGGGGTTAATGAAAAACTGTTTTTT. The whole variable domain, filled in from reference TRBV29-1 and TRBJ1-4, reads SAVISQKPSRDICQRGTSLTIQCQVDSQVTMMFWYRQQPGQSLTLIATANQGSEATYESGFVIDKFPISRPNLTFSTLTVSNMSPEDSSIYLCSVEDGGVNEKLFFGSGTQLSVL.

The chain is built from TRBV4-2 and TRBJ2-7; tentative D call: TRBD1 (5 bases). CDR3 length equals 15 residues. Germline V gene data show CDR1 as LGHNA and CDR2 as YNFKEQ. V was trimmed by 1 base and J by 2 bases, leaving 12 bases between them. The DNA of the CDR3 is TGTGCCAGCAGCCAAGCCCCCGACAGTACCTACGAGCAGTACTTC. Encoded protein: CASSQAPDSTYEQYF.

The rearrangement joins TRBV7-8 to TRBJ2-7, with a tentative D call TRBD1 (7 bases). V was clipped by 8 bases and J by 7 bases, with 18 bases between them. CDR3 length: 13 residues. Per the germline V gene, CDR1 is SGHVS and CDR2 is FQNEAQ. The DNA for the CDR3 is TGTGCCAGCGCAACGGAGGGGGCGGGTGAGCAGTACTTC. This codes for CASATEGAGEQYF.

This clone was seen a handful of times. The chain couples TRBV9 to TRBJ1-2, with D uncertain. Trimming pared 4 bases from V and 9 bases from J, leaving 25 bases between. This CDR3 comprises 16 residues. Germline V CDR1 and CDR2: SGDLS, YYNGEE. CDR3 in DNA: TGTGCCAGCAGCCTCAGCTCCAGGTCGGCGATGCTGCGCTACACCTTC. This encodes CASSLSSRSAMLRYTF.

This clone has only one observation. This rearrangement joins TRBV5-1 to TRBJ1-3; D ambiguous. This CDR3 is built from 14 residues. V lost 0 bases and J 2 bases, leaving 6 bases between the germline ends. Germline assignment: CDR1 SGHRS and CDR2 YFSETQ. CDR3 bases: TGCGCCAGCAGCTTGGACAGTACTGGAAACACCATATATTTT. It yields the protein CASSLDSTGNTIYF.

CDR3 in DNA: TGCGCCAGCAGCGAGGGACAGGGAAGCACCGGGGAGCTGTTTTTT. Residues: CASSEGQGSTGELFF. The chain recombines TRBV5-1 with TRBJ2-2, with 9 positions matching TRBD1. Germline V CDR1 and CDR2: SGHRS, YFSETQ. The CDR3 totals 15 residues. The V segment lost 4 bases and the J segment 4 bases; nucleotides outside the gene matches: 5.

The V gene is TRBV7-9, the J gene TRBJ1-3; D is uncertain. The CDR3 covers 16 residues. Germline V gene data show CDR1 as SEHNR and CDR2 as FQNEAQ (reference sequence). V lost 4 bases, J lost 2 bases, and 15 bases lay in between. The CDR3 nucleotides are TGTGCCAGCAGCTCGTGGCGCGGGGTGACTGGAAACACCATATATTTT. This codes for CASSSWRGVTGNTIYF.

This clone was picked up a small number of times. The chain couples TRBV7-2 to TRBJ2-3, with a weak D call TRBD2 (7 bases). This CDR3 has 16 residues. The V and J ends lost 5 bases and 4 bases respectively, with 19 bases between them. CDR1 is SGHTA and CDR2 is FQGNSA in the germline V gene. The CDR3 nucleotides are TGTGCCAGCAGCCCCCCCCCTGGCGGGGGCTCAGATACGCAGTATTTT. Amino acid sequence: CASSPPPGGGSDTQYF.

V usage is TRBV12-3 or TRBV12-4 and J usage is TRBJ1-2, with a weak D call TRBD1 (5 bases). Trimming left V 3 bases short and J 9 bases short, with 8 bases between. This CDR3 has 11 amino acids. CDR3 in DNA: TGTGCCAGCAGTTTCGGGGACCGCTACACCTTC. It yields the protein CASSFGDRYTF.

V gene TRBV19 combines with J gene TRBJ2-6; D call uncertain. Germline-derived CDR1 and CDR2 are LNHDA and SQIVND (reference sequence). The length of the CDR3 is 14 residues. With 7 bases removed from V and 2 bases from J, the gap between germline ends came to 9 bases. This chain's CDR3 is CASTRMPGANVLTF. The CDR3 region has the DNA TGTGCCAGTACCCGGATGCCTGGGGCCAACGTCCTGACTTTC.

The chain is built from TRBV5-4 and TRBJ2-3; maybe TRBD2 (6 bases). CDR3 length: 16 residues. Trimming removed 4 bases from V and 0 bases from J, with 15 bases in between. Germline values: CDR1 SGHNT, CDR2 YYREEE (reference sequence). The CDR3 here is CASSPWGVSSTDTQYF. The CDR3 region has the DNA TGTGCCAGCAGCCCTTGGGGGGTTTCTAGCACAGATACGCAGTATTTT.

The chain joins TRBV19 to TRBJ1-1, with 7 bases identical to TRBD1. CDR1 is LNHDA and CDR2 is SQIVND in the germline V gene (reference sequence). V dropped 6 bases and J dropped 8; count of bases not matched to a gene: 18. This CDR3 is 16 amino acids long. CDR3 sequence (DNA): TGTGCCAGTAGCCCTGAAGCCAGGGGGGGGGAAATGGAAGCTTTCTTT. Its translation: CASSPEARGGEMEAFF.

The V and J genes are TRBV7-9 and TRBJ2-5; the D is unclear. Germline CDR1 and CDR2: SEHNR and FQNEAQ (reference sequence). This CDR3 has 12 residues. V was clipped by 5 bases and J by 0 bases, with 4 bases between them. The CDR3 sequence: CASSPYQETQYF. The CDR3 nucleotides are TGTGCCAGCAGCCCGTACCAAGAGACCCAGTACTTC. The whole variable domain, filled in from reference TRBV7-9 and TRBJ2-5, reads DTGVSQNPRHKITKRGQNVTFRCDPISEHNRLYWYRQTLGQGPEFLTYFQNEAQLEKSRLLSDRFSAERPKGSFSTLEIQRTEQGDSAMYLCASSPYQETQYFGPGTRLLVL.

This chain uses TRBV15 with TRBJ2-4, with TRBD1 identical over 10 bases. CDR3 size: 16 residues. Trimming cost V 4 bases and J 7 bases; bases outside gene matches: 10. Germline V gives CDR1 LNHNV, CDR2 YYDKDF (reference sequence). The CDR3 reads CATSIRDRGITNIQYF. The CDR3 nucleotides read TGTGCCACCAGCATTAGGGACAGGGGAATTACGAACATTCAGTACTTC.

J is TRBJ2-3 and V is TRBV20-1; perhaps TRBD2 as D (6 bases). V shed 3 bases and J shed 11 bases, with 18 bases lying between them. The germline gives CDR1 DFQATT, CDR2 SNEGSKA (reference sequence). This CDR3 is built from 13 residues. The CDR3 nucleotides read TGCAGTGCTAGTGGGGAGGACTTAGAACGGCAGTATTTT. Translated, it gives CSASGEDLERQYF.

The chain has TRBV12-3 or TRBV12-4 and TRBJ1-2; D remains unclear. The CDR3 totals 13 residues. With 2 bases removed from V and 3 bases from J, the gap between germline ends came to 7 bases. The CDR3 loop reads CASSLPADYGYTF. The CDR3 DNA reads TGTGCCAGCAGTTTACCAGCAGACTATGGCTACACCTTC.